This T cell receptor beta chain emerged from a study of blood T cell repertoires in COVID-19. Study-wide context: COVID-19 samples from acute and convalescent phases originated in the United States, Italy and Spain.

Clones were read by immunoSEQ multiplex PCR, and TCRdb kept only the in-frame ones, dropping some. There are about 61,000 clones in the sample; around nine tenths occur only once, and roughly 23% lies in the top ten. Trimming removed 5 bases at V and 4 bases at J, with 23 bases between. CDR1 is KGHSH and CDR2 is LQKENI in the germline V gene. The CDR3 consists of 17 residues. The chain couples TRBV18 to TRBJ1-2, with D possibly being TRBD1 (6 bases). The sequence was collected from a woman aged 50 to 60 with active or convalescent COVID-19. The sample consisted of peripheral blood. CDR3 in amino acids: CASSSGTTGIRGYGYTF. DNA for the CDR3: TGTGCCAGCTCATCTGGAACAACAGGGATCCGAGGCTATGGCTACACCTTC.